The rows below give T cell receptor beta chains drawn from one sample of a study of identical twins. TCRdb called the 5' RACE reads again in MiXCR, with one record for every CDR3 protein. This sample has hundreds of thousands of distinct CDR3 sequences; 8.5% to 9% occur once, and the top ten carry roughly 0.97%. This same sample was also part of a study on yellow fever vaccine responses in identical twins.

Source material: PBMCs. The receptor set was obtained from a woman aged 18-30 years in good health. CDR3s include the opening cysteine and the closing phenylalanine or tryptophan. The D gene is left open where the match is weak. A clone size is listed for some rows: how often the clone was seen (once, few, many), or a class if it is expanded.

v_gene: TRBV12-3/TRBV12-4; abundance: few; d_gene: -; j_gene: TRBJ2-1; CDR3nt: TGTGCCAGCAGTTCGGACCCGGTGGATAATGAGCAGTTCTTC; CDR3aa: CASSSDPVDNEQFF
v_gene: TRBV10-2; abundance: few; d_gene: -; j_gene: TRBJ2-1; CDR3nt: TGCGCCAGCACTGGGACTCCCGCCAGCTCCTACAATGAGCAGTTCTTC; CDR3aa: CASTGTPASSYNEQFF
v_gene: TRBV12-3/TRBV12-4; abundance: many; d_gene: -; j_gene: TRBJ2-7; CDR3nt: TGTGCCAGCAGGCCGGATGGGCAGGCCCAATCCTACGAGCAGTACTTC; CDR3aa: CASRPDGQAQSYEQYF
v_gene: TRBV18; abundance: many; d_gene: -; j_gene: TRBJ2-7; CDR3nt: TGTGCCAGCTCACCACCGATGGGGGGCACCTACGAGCAGTACTTC; CDR3aa: CASSPPMGGTYEQYF
v_gene: TRBV12-3/TRBV12-4; abundance: many; d_gene: -; j_gene: TRBJ2-2; CDR3nt: TGTGCCAGCAGTTTGGGGCAGGGAAAGCTGTTTTTT; CDR3aa: CASSLGQGKLFF
v_gene: TRBV6-5; abundance: many; d_gene: -; j_gene: TRBJ2-2; CDR3nt: TGTGCCAGCAGTTACTCCGGGACAGGGGAGCTGTTTTTT; CDR3aa: CASSYSGTGELFF
v_gene: TRBV12-3/TRBV12-4; abundance: few; d_gene: -; j_gene: TRBJ2-6; CDR3nt: TGTGCCAGCCCCACTTGGGGGGTCGGGGCCAACGTCCTGACTTTC; CDR3aa: CASPTWGVGANVLTF
v_gene: TRBV11-2; abundance: many; d_gene: -; j_gene: TRBJ2-6; CDR3nt: TGTGCCAGCAGCTTCCCTGGACAGATTCACTCTGGGGCCAACGTCCTGACTTTC; CDR3aa: CASSFPGQIHSGANVLTF
v_gene: TRBV6-5; abundance: many; d_gene: -; j_gene: TRBJ2-1; CDR3nt: TGTGCCAGCAGTTACTCGCACGGGATAGGGCAGTTCTTC; CDR3aa: CASSYSHGIGQFF
v_gene: TRBV9; abundance: -; d_gene: TRBD1; j_gene: TRBJ2-3; CDR3nt: TGTGCCAGCAGCGTTACAGGGGAGCCCACAGATACGCAGTATTTT; CDR3aa: CASSVTGEPTDTQYF
v_gene: TRBV20-1; abundance: -; d_gene: TRBD1; j_gene: TRBJ2-5; CDR3nt: TGCAGTGCTAGAGGTTTGGCAGGGGGCTCATATGAGACCCAGTACTTC; CDR3aa: CSARGLAGGSYETQYF
v_gene: TRBV6-2/TRBV6-3; abundance: many; d_gene: -; j_gene: TRBJ2-5; CDR3nt: TGTGCCAGCAGTAACCAAGAGACCCAGTACTTC; CDR3aa: CASSNQETQYF
v_gene: TRBV12-3/TRBV12-4; abundance: -; d_gene: -; j_gene: TRBJ2-2; CDR3nt: TGTGCCAGCAGTTTCGGACAGAGCGACACCGGGGAGCTGTTTTTT; CDR3aa: CASSFGQSDTGELFF
v_gene: TRBV5-1; abundance: many; d_gene: TRBD1; j_gene: TRBJ2-3; CDR3nt: TGCGCCAGCAGCTTGACCAGGGGGCAGGATCTCGCAGGCTATTTT; CDR3aa: CASSLTRGQDLAGYF
v_gene: TRBV9; abundance: few; d_gene: -; j_gene: TRBJ2-7; CDR3nt: TGTGCCAGCAGCGGGAGCCGTGGGGGGGCCGGCGAGCAGTACTTC; CDR3aa: CASSGSRGGAGEQYF